A selection of T cell receptor beta chains follows, all from one sample in a study of blood T cell repertoires in COVID-19. The repertoire was sequenced with immunoSEQ multiplex PCR; TCRdb's copy has only in-frame clones and lacks some. The sample lists about 99,000 clones, roughly 90% occurring once. Material for sequencing was peripheral blood. All receptors come from a woman in her sixties with acute or convalescent COVID-19. CDR3s include the opening cysteine and the closing phenylalanine or tryptophan. Each record gives: V gene, D gene, J gene, clone size, CDR3 DNA, CDR3 protein. D genes are given only for firm matches. Clone size is given for some rows only: seen once, a few or many times, or a class if the clone is expanded.

>TRBV12-5|NA|TRBJ1-6|NA
TGTGCTAGTGGTTTGGGGAGTTATAATTCACCCCTCCACTTT
CASGLGSYNSPLHF
>TRBV6-5|NA|TRBJ1-1|NA
TGTGCCAGCAAGAGTCGAGGTTTCACTGAAGCTTTCTTT
CASKSRGFTEAFF
>TRBV19|TRBD1|TRBJ1-5|NA
TGTGCCAGTAGGGACAGGGGGTATCAGCCCCAGCATTTT
CASRDRGYQPQHF
>TRBV19|NA|TRBJ2-1|NA
TGTGCCAGTAGTCCCGGGACTTCTAGGAGCTCCTACAATGAGCAGTTCTTC
CASSPGTSRSSYNEQFF
>TRBV7-3|NA|TRBJ2-1|NA
TGTGCCAGCAGCTTATCCCCAGGGCGGAATGAGCAGTTCTTC
CASSLSPGRNEQFF
>TRBV10-1|TRBD2|TRBJ2-1|NA
TGCGCCAGCAGTGCCGGGACTAGCGGACGTAATGCTTACAATGAGCAGTTCTTC
CASSAGTSGRNAYNEQFF
>TRBV7-8|NA|TRBJ2-5|NA
TGTGCCAGCAGCTTAGCCCTGTCCCGAGGGGAGACCCAGTACTTC
CASSLALSRGETQYF
>TRBV19|TRBD2|TRBJ2-5|NA
TGTGCCAGTAGTGTCACCTTCGGGACTATACAAGAGACCCAGTACTTC
CASSVTFGTIQETQYF
>TRBV21-1|NA|TRBJ2-7|once
TGTGCCAGCAGCATCAGTGCGGCGGGAGGCCCCTCACTCTACGAGCAGTACTTC
CASSISAAGGPSLYEQYF
>TRBV2|NA|TRBJ1-5|NA
TGTGCCAGCACCCTGGGAGGGGGATTACCCCAGCATTTT
CASTLGGGLPQHF
>TRBV10-3|NA|TRBJ2-5|NA
TGTGCCATCAGTGTCGCAGGGCAGATGCTGGGTGAGACCCAGTACTTC
CAISVAGQMLGETQYF
>TRBV9|NA|TRBJ2-2|NA
TGTGCCAGCAGCGTACACCCCGCAGGCACCGGGGAGCTGTTTTTT
CASSVHPAGTGELFF
>TRBV7-9|NA|TRBJ1-1|NA
TGTGCCAGCAGCTTAGCAAGCCCCGCCACTGAAGCTTTCTTT
CASSLASPATEAFF
>TRBV6-5|TRBD1|TRBJ1-5|NA
TGTGCCAGCAGTACACAGGGGAGTCATCAGCCCCAGCATTTT
CASSTQGSHQPQHF
>TRBV28|NA|TRBJ1-1|NA
TGTGCCAGCAGCCGTTTTGGAGGGAACACTGAAGCTTTCTTT
CASSRFGGNTEAFF
>TRBV19|NA|TRBJ1-6|NA
TGTGCCAGTAGTCTTGACAGTTATAATTCACCCCTCCACTTT
CASSLDSYNSPLHF
>TRBV29-1|NA|TRBJ1-2|NA
TGCAGCGTTGGCAACAGGGTAGACTATGGCTACACCTTC
CSVGNRVDYGYTF
>TRBV30|TRBD2|TRBJ2-3|NA
TGTGCCTGTCACGGTAGCGGGGGCACAGATACGCAGTATTTT
CACHGSGGTDTQYF
>TRBV5-6|NA|TRBJ2-2|NA
TGTGCCAGCAGCCTTGGACAGTGGGCCGGGGAGCTGTTTTTT
CASSLGQWAGELFF
>TRBV28|NA|TRBJ1-1|NA
TGTGCCAGCAGTTTACAGGGGAGTGCTTTCTTT
CASSLQGSAFF
>TRBV2|NA|TRBJ1-4|NA
TGTGCCAGCAGTGAGAGGGCAGTCGGTAGCGAAAAACTGTTTTTT
CASSERAVGSEKLFF
>TRBV18|TRBD1|TRBJ1-2|NA
TGTGCCAGCTCCCCGGGACAGGGCCATGGCTACACCTTC
CASSPGQGHGYTF
>TRBV28|NA|TRBJ1-2|NA
TGTGCCAGCTTACTTGCTGGGGCGGGGATGGAGGGCTACACCTTC
CASLLAGAGMEGYTF
>TRBV5-4|NA|TRBJ2-7|NA
TGTGCCAGCAGCTTGGCTGACAGCCTTGCCTACGAGCAGTACTTC
CASSLADSLAYEQYF
>TRBV21-1|NA|TRBJ2-1|NA
TGTGCCAGCAGCCCGGGACTCGGCACCTACAATGAGCAGTTCTTC
CASSPGLGTYNEQFF
>TRBV16|NA|TRBJ2-2|NA
TGTGCCAGCAGCCAATCACCGAGCTCGAACACCGGGGAGCTGTTTTTT
CASSQSPSSNTGELFF
>TRBV6-5|NA|TRBJ1-3|NA
TGTGCCAGCAGTTACTCCGCAGACAGCTCTGGAAACACCATATATTTT
CASSYSADSSGNTIYF
>TRBV6-6|NA|TRBJ2-7|few
TGTGCCAGCAGTCCCTACCGGGGATCGGGGTTCGAGCAGTACTTC
CASSPYRGSGFEQYF
>TRBV6-5|TRBD1|TRBJ2-2|NA
TGTGCCAGCAAACAGGGGGCCGGGGCCGGGGAGCTGTTTTTT
CASKQGAGAGELFF
>TRBV25-1|NA|TRBJ2-2|NA
TGTGCCAGCACCCCCAGCGGGTACACCGGGGAGCTGTTTTTT
CASTPSGYTGELFF
>TRBV11-3|TRBD2|TRBJ2-4|once
TGTGCCAGCAGCTTCACTAGCGGGAGAGGCAAAAACATTCAGTACTTC
CASSFTSGRGKNIQYF
>TRBV28|TRBD1|TRBJ1-2|NA
TGTGCCAGCAGTCCACCGGGACAGGGAGGCGGCTACACCTTC
CASSPPGQGGGYTF
>TRBV30|NA|TRBJ1-2|NA
TGTGCCTGGAGTGGTGCCCAGGGGTATGGCTACACCTTC
CAWSGAQGYGYTF
>TRBV6-5|TRBD2|TRBJ2-3|NA
TGTGCCAGCAGTCGCGTAGCGGGTTACACAGATACGCAGTATTTT
CASSRVAGYTDTQYF
>TRBV9|NA|TRBJ1-2|NA
TGTGCCAGCAGCGAGGAAACAGGCGCCCTTGGCTACACCTTC
CASSEETGALGYTF
>TRBV7-2|TRBD2|TRBJ2-1|NA
TGTGCCAGCAGCTCGGGACTACCTAATGAGCAGTTCTTC
CASSSGLPNEQFF
>TRBV6-4|TRBD1|TRBJ2-1|once
TGTGCCAGCAGTGGTGGGACAGGGGGACTGAATGAGCAGTTCTTC
CASSGGTGGLNEQFF
>TRBV10-3|NA|TRBJ1-1|NA
TGTGCCATCAGTGAACAGGTGAACACTGAAGCTTTCTTT
CAISEQVNTEAFF
>TRBV5-6|NA|TRBJ2-1|NA
TGTGCCAGCAGCCTGGGGACGGGGGTCTACAATGAGCAGTTCTTC
CASSLGTGVYNEQFF
>TRBV3-1/TRBV3-2|NA|TRBJ2-7|NA
TGTGCCAGCAGCCTTGGGCCATCTCGGGAGCAGTACTTC
CASSLGPSREQYF
>TRBV2|NA|TRBJ2-3|NA
TGTGCCAGCACATCCCGGGACTCTACGCAGTATTTT
CASTSRDSTQYF
>TRBV28|TRBD2|TRBJ2-1|NA
TGTGCCAGCAGATTAATGACGGGACTAGCGGGAGTTACCGGAAGCAATGAGCAGTTCTTC
CASRLMTGLAGVTGSNEQFF
>TRBV15|NA|TRBJ1-4|once
TGTGCCACCAGCAGAGATTCAGGGCAGGGCGAAAAACTGTTTTTT
CATSRDSGQGEKLFF
>TRBV29-1|TRBD1|TRBJ1-2|NA
TGCAGCGTCGGGGACAGCCTTAACTATGGCTACACCTTC
CSVGDSLNYGYTF
>TRBV28|NA|TRBJ1-1|NA
TGTGCCAGCAGGTGGGGGCGGACGAACACTGAAGCTTTCTTT
CASRWGRTNTEAFF
>TRBV2|NA|TRBJ1-4|few
TGTGCCAGCAGCGCCTGGCCTAATGAAAAACTGTTTTTT
CASSAWPNEKLFF
>TRBV18|TRBD2|TRBJ2-7|NA
TGTGCCAGCTCACCAGGGACTAGCGGTATCTCCTACGAGCAGTACTTC
CASSPGTSGISYEQYF
>TRBV9|NA|TRBJ1-6|NA
TGTGCCAGCAGCGTAGACAGCTCCTATAATTCACCCCTCCACTTT
CASSVDSSYNSPLHF
>TRBV6-8|NA|TRBJ1-1|NA
TGTGCCAGCCGTGACACTGAAGCTTTCTTT
CASRDTEAFF
>TRBV6-1|TRBD1|TRBJ1-2|NA
TGTGCCAGCAGTGAATATCGGACAGGGAGAAACTATGGCTACACCTTC
CASSEYRTGRNYGYTF